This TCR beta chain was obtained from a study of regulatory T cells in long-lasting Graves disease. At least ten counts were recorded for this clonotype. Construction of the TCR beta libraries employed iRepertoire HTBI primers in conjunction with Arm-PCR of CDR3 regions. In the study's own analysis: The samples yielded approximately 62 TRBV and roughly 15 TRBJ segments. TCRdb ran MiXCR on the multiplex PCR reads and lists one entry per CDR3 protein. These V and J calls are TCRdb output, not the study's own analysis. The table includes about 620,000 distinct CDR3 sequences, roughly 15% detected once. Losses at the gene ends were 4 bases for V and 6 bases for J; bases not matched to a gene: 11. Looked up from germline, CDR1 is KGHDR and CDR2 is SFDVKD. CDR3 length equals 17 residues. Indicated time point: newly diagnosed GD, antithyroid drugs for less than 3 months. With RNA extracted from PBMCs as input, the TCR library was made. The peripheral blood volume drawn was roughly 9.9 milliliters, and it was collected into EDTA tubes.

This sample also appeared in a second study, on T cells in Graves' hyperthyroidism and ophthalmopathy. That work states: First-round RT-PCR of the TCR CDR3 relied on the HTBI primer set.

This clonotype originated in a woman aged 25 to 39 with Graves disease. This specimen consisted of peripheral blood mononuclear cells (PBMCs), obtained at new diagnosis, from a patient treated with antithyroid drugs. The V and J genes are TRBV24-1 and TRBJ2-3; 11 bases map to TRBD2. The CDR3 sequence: CATSDLTSGIGSDTQYF. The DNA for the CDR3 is TGTGCCACCAGTGACCTGACTAGCGGGATAGGATCGGATACGCAGTATTTT.